This entry lists 20 T cell receptor beta chains sequenced from one sample in a study of T cells after yellow fever vaccination. TCRdb reanalysed the 5' RACE reads using MiXCR and keeps one entry per CDR3 protein. The table includes approximately 340,000 distinct CDR3 sequences, 8% to 10% detected once. The material sequenced was PBMCs, taken on the day of the first yellow fever vaccination. These receptors all stem from a man in his late teens or twenties who received the YFV17D yellow fever vaccine.

A few counts support this clonotype. The V call is TRBV4-1, the J call TRBJ1-1, with D perhaps matching TRBD1 (5 bases). V lost 0 bases, J lost 3 bases, and 11 bases lay in between. CDR1 is MGHRA and CDR2 is YSYEKL in the germline V gene. CDR3 size: 15 residues. The CDR3 nucleotides are TGCGCCAGCAGCCAAGATTCGGGGGGGTACACTGAAGCTTTCTTT. This codes for CASSQDSGGYTEAFF.

The chain couples TRBV20-1 to TRBJ2-1, with 9 bases that match TRBD1. Per the germline V gene, CDR1 is DFQATT and CDR2 is SNEGSKA (reference sequence). The CDR3 is made up of 15 amino acids. V shed 3 bases and J 5 bases; nucleotides not matched to a gene: 8. The CDR3 nucleotides are TGCAGTGCTAGTGGGGACAGGGTGCTCCACAATGAGCAGTTCTTC. Translation gives CSASGDRVLHNEQFF.

V usage is TRBV6-1 and J usage is TRBJ1-1; D unclear. Trimming left V 7 bases short and J 1 base short, with 16 bases between. The CDR3 has 15 amino acids. Germline V gene lookup returns CDR1 MNHNS and CDR2 SASEGT. CDR3 loop: CASIQRGGSNTEAFF. Here the CDR3 DNA reads TGTGCCAGCATCCAACGGGGAGGGTCGAACACTGAAGCTTTCTTT.

This clonotype was observed a few times. V gene TRBV5-5 combines with J gene TRBJ2-2; a possible D gene is TRBD1 (5 bases). The V end was cut by 0 bases, the J end by 1 base, with 7 bases between. CDR1 and CDR2 from the germline V gene are SGHKS and YYEKEE (reference sequence). CDR3 length equals 15 residues. In nucleotides, the CDR3 is TGTGCCAGCAGCTTGGAAGGGGTGAACACCGGGGAGCTGTTTTTT. This sequence encodes CASSLEGVNTGELFF.

This clonotype was counted at least ten times. V and J are TRBV6-5 and TRBJ1-3, with D possibly matching TRBD1 (6 bases). From germline, CDR1 is MNHEY and CDR2 SVGAGI. V lost 4 bases, J lost 4 bases, and 8 bases lay in between. The length of the CDR3 is 13 residues. The CDR3 coding sequence is TGTGCCAGCAGTTTGGGGACAGGAAACACCATATATTTT. It codes for CASSLGTGNTIYF.

The sample holds a few counts of this clonotype. The rearrangement joins TRBV7-2 to TRBJ1-2, with 7 bases aligning to TRBD1. The CDR3 covers 15 residues. The V segment lost 5 bases and the J segment 4 bases; nucleotides outside the gene matches: 10. Germline values: CDR1 SGHTA, CDR2 FQGNSA. This chain's CDR3 is CASSTRTGMGYGYTF. CDR3 coding DNA: TGTGCCAGCAGCACCCGGACAGGAATGGGCTATGGCTACACCTTC.

Only a few counts were recorded for this clonotype. The chain combines TRBV12-3 or TRBV12-4 with TRBJ1-5; maybe TRBD1 (6 bases). Deletions cut 6 bases from V and 3 bases from J, with 12 bases between. The CDR3 extends over 14 amino acids. In DNA form, the CDR3 reads TGTGCCAGCAGAAAGACAGGCAACAATCAGCCCCAGCATTTT. Translated, it gives CASRKTGNNQPQHF.

The chain combines TRBV18 with TRBJ2-7, with D possibly TRBD2 on 6 matching bases. This CDR3 spans 13 amino acids. The germline gives CDR1 KGHSH, CDR2 LQKENI. V was shortened by 3 bases and J by 3 bases, with 9 bases between the two germline ends. CDR3 loop: CASSPTGGYEQYF. CDR3 bases: TGTGCCAGCTCACCGACCGGGGGCTACGAGCAGTACTTC. Based on the CDR3 plus reference TRBV18 and TRBJ2-7, the full variable domain is NAGVMQNPRHLVRRRGQEARLRCSPMKGHSHVYWYRQLPEEGLKFMVYLQKENIIDESGMPKERFSAEFPKEGPSILRIQQVVRGDSAAYFCASSPTGGYEQYFGPGTRLTVT.

The rearrangement uses TRBV5-4 and TRBJ1-1; D uncertain. In germline, CDR1 is SGHNT, CDR2 YYREEE (reference sequence). V was cut by 2 bases and J by 0 bases, with 8 bases left in between. CDR3 length: 14 residues. CDR3 DNA: TGTGCCAGCAGCTTTATAGCAGTGAACACTGAAGCTTTCTTT. It yields the protein CASSFIAVNTEAFF.

The V gene is TRBV9, the J gene TRBJ2-1; TRBD1 aligns across 7 bases. The CDR3 consists of 16 residues. Germline CDR1 and CDR2: SGDLS and YYNGEE. V lost 0 bases, J lost 3 bases, and 6 bases stayed unmatched. In DNA, the CDR3 is TGTGCCAGCAGCGTAGTAGGACAGGCCTTCTACAATGAGCAGTTCTTC. Protein: CASSVVGQAFYNEQFF. Supplemented by reference TRBV9 and TRBJ2-1, the full variable domain reads DSGVTQTPKHLITATGQRVTLRCSPRSGDLSVYWYQQSLDQGLQFLIQYYNGEERAKGNILERFSAQQFPDLHSELNLSSLELGDSALYFCASSVVGQAFYNEQFFGPGTRLTVL.

This clonotype was observed a few times. The gene calls are TRBV20-1 and TRBJ2-3; no firm D call. Germline CDR1 is DFQATT and CDR2 is SNEGSKA (reference sequence). The CDR3 totals 12 residues. V was pared by 7 bases and J by 4 bases, with 12 bases between. CDR3 protein: CSGWQVPDTQYF. The CDR3, as DNA: TGCAGTGGGTGGCAAGTCCCAGATACGCAGTATTTT.

This clonotype was seen many times. The chain carries TRBV4-3 and TRBJ1-1; D is uncertain. Per germline, CDR1 LGHNA and CDR2 YSLEER. V lost 1 base to trimming and J lost 3 bases, with 6 bases between them. The CDR3 has 13 residues. The CDR3 region is CASSQGGYTEAFF. The CDR3, as DNA: TGCGCCAGCAGCCAAGGGGGTTACACTGAAGCTTTCTTT.

The count of this clonotype is one. The junction does not match germline at one end; this may be a read error. The chain is built from TRBV4-3 and TRBJ2-5; no firm D call. The CDR3 extends over 15 amino acids. Germline V gene lookup returns CDR1 LGHNA and CDR2 YSLEER. CDR3 residues: CVSWQQKGPAETQYF. In nucleotides, the CDR3 is TGCGTCAGCTGGCAACAGAAGGGCCCAGCAGAGACCCAGTACTTC.

This clonotype occurred a few times. J is TRBJ2-7 and V is TRBV3-1, with 8 bases that match TRBD2. The CDR3 is made up of 16 amino acids. J was trimmed by 2 bases and V by 4 bases; bases with no gene match: 10. The germline gives CDR1 LGHDT, CDR2 YNNKEL (reference sequence). CDR3 nucleotide sequence: TGTGCCAGCAGCCCCCCCGGGGGGGCCCTTGCCTACGAGCAGTACTTC. Translation gives CASSPPGGALAYEQYF.

Many counts were recorded for this clonotype. The chain uses TRBV29-1 and TRBJ2-7; D may match TRBD1 or TRBD2 (6 bases each). The V end lost 4 bases, the J end lost 4 bases, and 14 bases lay between the germline ends. CDR3 size: 13 residues. Germline V gene sequence: CDR1 SQVTM, CDR2 ANQGSEA. Written as DNA, the CDR3 is TGCAGCGTTGCTTACGGGGGCGGGTACGAGCAGTACTTC. It codes for CSVAYGGGYEQYF.

The table lists this clonotype with many counts. The V gene is TRBV12-3 or TRBV12-4, the J gene TRBJ1-2; 7 bases align to TRBD1. The V and J ends lost 5 bases and 2 bases, in that order; junction bases with no gene match: 8. This CDR3 spans 15 amino acids. Here the CDR3 reads CASSPLPTGNYGYTF. DNA for the CDR3: TGTGCCAGCAGTCCGCTCCCGACAGGGAACTATGGCTACACCTTC.

The V gene is TRBV28, the J gene TRBJ1-1; a possible D gene is TRBD1 (5 bases). The germline gives CDR1 MDHEN, CDR2 SYDVKM. The V gene lost 3 bases and the J gene lost 5 bases, with 16 bases spanning the gap. CDR3 length equals 15 residues. CDR3: CASSFIPGEGTEAFF. CDR3 nucleotides: TGTGCCAGCAGTTTCATTCCGGGGGAGGGAACTGAAGCTTTCTTT.

The chain is built from TRBV4-3 and TRBJ1-3; TRBD1 is a possible D gene (5 bases). Germline V lookup: CDR1 LGHNA, CDR2 YSLEER. V lost 2 bases, J lost 5 bases, and 13 bases lay in between. The CDR3 length is 15 residues. Written as DNA, the CDR3 is TGCGCCAGCAGCCAAAAGGGCGGGGCAAGAAACACCATATATTTT. It encodes CASSQKGGARNTIYF.

The V call is TRBV18, the J call TRBJ2-7; a possible D gene is TRBD2 (6 bases). V dropped 10 bases and J dropped 5 bases, with 18 bases sitting between them. CDR3 length: 13 residues. The germline V gene has CDR1 KGHSH and CDR2 LQKENI. As DNA, the CDR3 is TGTGCCATCTCCCTCGGCGGAGGGGACGAGCAGTACTTC. Its protein product is CAISLGGGDEQYF.

In its sample, this clonotype was seen many times. CDR3 region: CASSIDGREQYF. The CDR3 DNA follows: TGTGCCAGCAGCATCGACGGGAGGGAGCAGTACTTC. The chain has TRBV5-4 and TRBJ2-7; 7 nucleotides match TRBD2. Trimming cost V 4 bases and J 7 bases; bases outside gene matches: 5. CDR1 and CDR2 from the germline V gene are SGHNT and YYREEE (reference sequence). This CDR3 region has 12 residues.